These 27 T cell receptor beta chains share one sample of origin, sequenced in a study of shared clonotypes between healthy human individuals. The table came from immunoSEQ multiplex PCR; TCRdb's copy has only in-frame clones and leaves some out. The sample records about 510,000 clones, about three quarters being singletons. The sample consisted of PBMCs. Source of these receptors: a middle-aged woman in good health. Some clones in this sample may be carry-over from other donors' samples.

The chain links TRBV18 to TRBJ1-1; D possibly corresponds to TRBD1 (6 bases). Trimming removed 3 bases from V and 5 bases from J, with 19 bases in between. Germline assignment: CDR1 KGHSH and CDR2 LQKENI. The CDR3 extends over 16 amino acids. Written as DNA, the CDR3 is TGTGCCAGCTCACCGGGGGGCGCGATCAAAGGGACTGAAGCTTTCTTT. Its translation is CASSPGGAIKGTEAFF.

CDR3 sequence (DNA): TGTGCCAGCAGCTTAGATTCCGGGGGCAGGGGGCGCCCCGGGGAGCTGTTTTTT. This sequence encodes CASSLDSGGRGRPGELFF. This chain uses TRBV11-2 with TRBJ2-2; 8 positions agree with TRBD1. Germline V gene data show CDR1 as SGHAT and CDR2 as FQNNGV. Trimming cost V 0 bases and J 6 bases; bases outside gene matches: 12. The CDR3 is 18 amino acids. The full variable domain, with the rest looked up from reference TRBV11-2 and TRBJ2-2, is EAGVAQSPRYKIIEKRQSVAFWCNPISGHATLYWYQQILGQGPKLLIQFQNNGVVDDSQLPKDRFSAERLKGVDSTLKIQPAKLEDSAVYLCASSLDSGGRGRPGELFFGEGSRLTVL.

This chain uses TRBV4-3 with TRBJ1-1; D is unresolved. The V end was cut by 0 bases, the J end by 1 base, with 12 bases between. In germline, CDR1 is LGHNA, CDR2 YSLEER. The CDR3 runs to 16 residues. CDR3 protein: CASSQDFKGWNTEAFF. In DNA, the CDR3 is TGCGCCAGCAGCCAAGATTTCAAGGGCTGGAACACTGAAGCTTTCTTT.

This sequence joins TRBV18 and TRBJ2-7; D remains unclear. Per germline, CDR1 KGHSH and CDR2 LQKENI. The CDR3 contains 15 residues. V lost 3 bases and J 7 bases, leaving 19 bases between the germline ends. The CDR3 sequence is CASSPSLEAPGEQYF. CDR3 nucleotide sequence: TGTGCCAGCTCACCGAGTCTCGAGGCCCCGGGTGAGCAGTACTTC.

This CDR3 is CASSPGGTVETQYF. The CDR3 DNA reads TGTGCCAGCAGCCCGGGGGGGACAGTTGAGACCCAGTACTTC. J is TRBJ2-5 and V is TRBV9, with D tentatively TRBD2 (8 bases). Germline V gives CDR1 SGDLS, CDR2 YYNGEE. The CDR3 spans 14 residues. Trimming shortened V by 4 bases and J by 5 bases, and 15 bases separated the two germline ends.

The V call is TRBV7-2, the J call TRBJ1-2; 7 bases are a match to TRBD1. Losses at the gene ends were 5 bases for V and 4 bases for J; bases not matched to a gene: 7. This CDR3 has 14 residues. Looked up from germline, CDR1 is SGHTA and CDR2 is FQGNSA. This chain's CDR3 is CASSPLQGSYGYTF. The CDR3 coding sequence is TGTGCCAGCAGCCCACTACAGGGGTCCTATGGCTACACCTTC.

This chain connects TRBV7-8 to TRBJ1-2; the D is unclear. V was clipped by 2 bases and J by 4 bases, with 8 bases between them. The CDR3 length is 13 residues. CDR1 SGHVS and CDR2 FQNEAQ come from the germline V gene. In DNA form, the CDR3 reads TGTGCCAGCAGCTTATTGGGGAGCTATGGCTACACCTTC. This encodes CASSLLGSYGYTF.

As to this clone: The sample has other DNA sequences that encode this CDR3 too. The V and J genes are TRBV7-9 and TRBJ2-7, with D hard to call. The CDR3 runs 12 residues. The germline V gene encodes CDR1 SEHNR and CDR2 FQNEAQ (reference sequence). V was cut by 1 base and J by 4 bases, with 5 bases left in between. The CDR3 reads CASSLVPYEQYF. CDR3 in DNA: TGTGCCAGCAGCTTAGTTCCGTACGAGCAGTACTTC.

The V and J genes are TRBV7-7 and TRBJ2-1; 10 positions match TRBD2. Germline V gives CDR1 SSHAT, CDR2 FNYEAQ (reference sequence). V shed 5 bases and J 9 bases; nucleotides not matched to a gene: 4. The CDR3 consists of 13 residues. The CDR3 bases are TGTGCCAGCAGCGCCCGACTAGCGGGTGAGCAGTTCTTC. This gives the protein CASSARLAGEQFF.

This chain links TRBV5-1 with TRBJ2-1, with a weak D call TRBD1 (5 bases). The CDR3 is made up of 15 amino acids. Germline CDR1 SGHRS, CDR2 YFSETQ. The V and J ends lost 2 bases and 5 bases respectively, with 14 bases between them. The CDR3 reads CASSFGRVGNNEQFF. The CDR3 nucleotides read TGCGCCAGCAGCTTCGGCAGGGTAGGGAACAATGAGCAGTTCTTC.

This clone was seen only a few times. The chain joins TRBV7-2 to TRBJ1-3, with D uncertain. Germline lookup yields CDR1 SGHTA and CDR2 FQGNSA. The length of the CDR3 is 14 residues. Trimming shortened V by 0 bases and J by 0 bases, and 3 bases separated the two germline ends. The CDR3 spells CASSLAGSGNTIYF. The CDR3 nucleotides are TGTGCCAGCAGCTTAGCAGGCTCTGGAAACACCATATATTTT.

As DNA, the CDR3 is TGCGCCAGCAGCCAAGAGGAGAGGATTTCCTCCTACAATGAGCAGTTCTTC. Protein sequence: CASSQEERISSYNEQFF. The chain links TRBV4-1 to TRBJ2-1; D remains unclear. This CDR3 spans 17 amino acids. The V gene's germline CDR1 is MGHRA and CDR2 YSYEKL. With 0 bases removed from V and 0 bases from J, the gap between germline ends came to 12 bases.

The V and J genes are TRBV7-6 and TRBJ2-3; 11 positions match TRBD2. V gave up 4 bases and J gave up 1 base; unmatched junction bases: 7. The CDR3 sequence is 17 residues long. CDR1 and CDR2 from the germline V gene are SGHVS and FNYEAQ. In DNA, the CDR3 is TGTGCCAGCAGCTCAACCACACTAGCGGGGGGCACAGATACGCAGTATTTT. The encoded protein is CASSSTTLAGGTDTQYF.

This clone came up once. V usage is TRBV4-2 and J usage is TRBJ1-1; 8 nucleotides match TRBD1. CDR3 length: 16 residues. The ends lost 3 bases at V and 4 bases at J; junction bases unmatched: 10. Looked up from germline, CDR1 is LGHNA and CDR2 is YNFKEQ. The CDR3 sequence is CASSHAGQGFGTEAFF. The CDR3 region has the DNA TGTGCCAGCAGCCACGCTGGACAGGGTTTCGGCACTGAAGCTTTCTTT.

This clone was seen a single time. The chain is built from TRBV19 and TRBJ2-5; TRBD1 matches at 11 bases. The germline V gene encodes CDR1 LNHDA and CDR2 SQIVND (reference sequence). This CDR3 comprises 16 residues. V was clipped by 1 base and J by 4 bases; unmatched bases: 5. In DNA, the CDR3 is TGTGCCAGTAGTATAGGGACAGGGGGCGGGAGAGAGACCCAGTACTTC. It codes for CASSIGTGGGRETQYF.

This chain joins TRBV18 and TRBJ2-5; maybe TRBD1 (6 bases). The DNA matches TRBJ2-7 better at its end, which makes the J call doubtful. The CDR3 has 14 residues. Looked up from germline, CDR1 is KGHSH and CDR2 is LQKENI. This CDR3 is CASSPIHREHEQYF. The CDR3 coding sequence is TGTGCCAGCTCACCGATCCACAGGGAACACGAGCAGTACTTC.

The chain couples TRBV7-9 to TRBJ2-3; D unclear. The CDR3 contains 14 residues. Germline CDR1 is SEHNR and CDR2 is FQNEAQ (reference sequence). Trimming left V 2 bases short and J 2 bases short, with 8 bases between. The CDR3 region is CASSLTFNTDTQYF. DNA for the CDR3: TGTGCCAGCAGCTTAACGTTTAACACAGATACGCAGTATTTT.

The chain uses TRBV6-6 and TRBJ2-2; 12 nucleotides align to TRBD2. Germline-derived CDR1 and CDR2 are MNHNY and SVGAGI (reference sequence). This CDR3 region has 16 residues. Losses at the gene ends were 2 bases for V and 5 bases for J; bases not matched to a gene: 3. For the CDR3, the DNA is TGTGCCAGCAGTTACCTCGGGACTAGCGGGACCGGGGAGCTGTTTTTT. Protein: CASSYLGTSGTGELFF.

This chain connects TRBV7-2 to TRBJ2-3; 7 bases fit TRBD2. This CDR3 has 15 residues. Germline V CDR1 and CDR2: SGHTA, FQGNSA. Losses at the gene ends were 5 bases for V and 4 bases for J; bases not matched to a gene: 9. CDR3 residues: CASSTTAGVPDTQYF. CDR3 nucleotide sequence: TGTGCCAGCAGCACTACGGCGGGAGTCCCAGATACGCAGTATTTT.

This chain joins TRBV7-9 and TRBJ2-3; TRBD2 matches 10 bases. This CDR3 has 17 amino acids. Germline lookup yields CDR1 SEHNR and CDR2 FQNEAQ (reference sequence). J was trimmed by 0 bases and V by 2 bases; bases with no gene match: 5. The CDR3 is CASSLPTSGTSTDTQYF. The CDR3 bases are TGTGCCAGCAGCTTACCTACTAGCGGGACTAGCACAGATACGCAGTATTTT.

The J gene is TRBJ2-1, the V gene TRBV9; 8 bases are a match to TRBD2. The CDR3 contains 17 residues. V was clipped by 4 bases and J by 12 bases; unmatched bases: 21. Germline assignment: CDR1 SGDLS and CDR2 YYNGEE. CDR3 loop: CASSPSRSSGSWGRQFF. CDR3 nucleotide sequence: TGTGCCAGCAGCCCCAGTAGGAGCAGCGGGAGTTGGGGTCGGCAGTTCTTC.

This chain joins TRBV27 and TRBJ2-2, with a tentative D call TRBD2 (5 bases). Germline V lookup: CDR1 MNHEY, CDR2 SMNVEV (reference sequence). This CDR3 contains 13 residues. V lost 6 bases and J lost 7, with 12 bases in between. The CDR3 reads CASSTGWVGELFF. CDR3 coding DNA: TGTGCCAGCAGCACGGGGTGGGTCGGGGAGCTGTTTTTT.

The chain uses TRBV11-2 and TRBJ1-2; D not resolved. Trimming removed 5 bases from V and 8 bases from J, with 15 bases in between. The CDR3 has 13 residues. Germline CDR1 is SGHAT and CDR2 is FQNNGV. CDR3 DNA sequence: TGTGCCAGCAGCCTAGTCTCTCAGCTGGGCTACACCTTC. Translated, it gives CASSLVSQLGYTF.

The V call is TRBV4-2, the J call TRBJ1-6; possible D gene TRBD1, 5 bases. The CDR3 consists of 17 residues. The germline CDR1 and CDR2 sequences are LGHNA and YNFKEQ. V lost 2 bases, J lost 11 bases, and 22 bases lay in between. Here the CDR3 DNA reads TGTGCCAGCAGCCAAAGTAGGTTACGGCAGGGAACCCCACCCCTCCACTTT. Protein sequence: CASSQSRLRQGTPPLHF.

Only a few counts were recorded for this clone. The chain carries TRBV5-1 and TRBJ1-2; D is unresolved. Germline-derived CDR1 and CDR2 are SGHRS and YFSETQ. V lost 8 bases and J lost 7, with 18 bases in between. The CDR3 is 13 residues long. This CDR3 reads CASLGTGRGGYTF. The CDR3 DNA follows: TGCGCCAGTCTAGGTACCGGAAGAGGTGGCTACACCTTC.

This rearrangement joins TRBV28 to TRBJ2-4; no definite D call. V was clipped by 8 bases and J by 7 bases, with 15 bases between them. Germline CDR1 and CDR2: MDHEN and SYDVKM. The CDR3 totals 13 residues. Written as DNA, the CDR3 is TGTGCCAGCGAACGTTACATCAGTAACATTCAGTACTTC. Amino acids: CASERYISNIQYF.

The CDR3 DNA reads as TGTGCCAGCAGCTCCTTAGCGGGAACTGGGACAGATACGCAGTATTTT. Translating gives CASSSLAGTGTDTQYF. The rearrangement links TRBV7-9 to TRBJ2-3; 8 bases map to TRBD2. This CDR3 region has 16 residues. In germline, CDR1 is SEHNR, CDR2 FQNEAQ (reference sequence). The J segment lost 3 bases and the V segment lost 4 bases, leaving 9 bases of the junction unmatched. Using reference TRBV7-9 and TRBJ2-3 for the parts outside the CDR3, the full variable domain is DTGVSQNPRHKITKRGQNVTFRCDPISEHNRLYWYRQTLGQGPEFLTYFQNEAQLEKSRLLSDRFSAERPKGSFSTLEIQRTEQGDSAMYLCASSSLAGTGTDTQYFGPGTRLTVL.